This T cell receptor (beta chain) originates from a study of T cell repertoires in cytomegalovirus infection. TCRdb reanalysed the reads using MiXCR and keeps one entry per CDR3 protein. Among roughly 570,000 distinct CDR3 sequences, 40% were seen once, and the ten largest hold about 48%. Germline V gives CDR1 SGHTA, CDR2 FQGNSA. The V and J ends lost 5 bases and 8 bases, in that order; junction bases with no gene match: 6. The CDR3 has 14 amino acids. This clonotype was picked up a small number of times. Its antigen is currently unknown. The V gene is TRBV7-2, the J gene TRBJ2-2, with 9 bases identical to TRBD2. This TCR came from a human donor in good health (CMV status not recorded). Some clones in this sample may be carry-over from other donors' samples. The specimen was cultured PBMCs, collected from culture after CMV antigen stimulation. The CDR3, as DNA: TGTGCCAGCAGCCGCGGGGGGGGAGCTGGGGAGCTGTTTTTT. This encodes CASSRGGGAGELFF.